This entry features one T cell receptor (beta chain) sequence. The sample originates from a study of blood T cell repertoires in COVID-19. As for the study in general: Samples taken during acute and convalescent COVID-19 were collected in the United States, Italy and Spain. T cells, B-cell-depleted T cells, or PBMCs supplied cDNA or gDNA.

In the source study's methods: Cell counts per sample came from amplifying reference gene primers. Clones were read by immunoSEQ multiplex PCR, and TCRdb kept only the in-frame ones, dropping some. V, J and clone size reflect that table, while D and trimming were determined from the DNA. Of about 190,000 clones in the sample, roughly 88% are singletons; the top ten hold about 4.1%. V lost 1 base to trimming and J lost 0 bases, with 10 bases between them. The CDR3 length is 15 residues. Germline values: CDR1 MNHNS, CDR2 SASEGT. Sequenced: peripheral blood. This receptor was taken from a woman in her 30s with acute or convalescent COVID-19. This rearrangement joins TRBV6-1 to TRBJ2-7, with D maybe TRBD1 (5 bases). As DNA, the CDR3 is TGTGCCAGCAGTGAAGACGGCAGGGACTCCTACGAGCAGTACTTC. Translating gives CASSEDGRDSYEQYF.